This entry lists 22 T cell receptor beta chains sequenced from one sample in a study of molecular identifiers for immune sequencing clone quantification. A single record per CDR3 protein comes from TCRdb applying MiXCR to the PCR reads. The sample shows over 600,000 distinct CDR3 sequences, about 20% of them seen only once. Sequencing used naive CD8+ T cells from blood, with Jurkat cell RNA spiked in. Subset described: FACS-sorted CD8+CD4-CCR7+CD45RA+ naive T cells. These receptors originate from a human donor in good health. Some libraries in this study had Jurkat cell RNA spiked in.

The sample holds a few counts of this clonotype. This chain connects TRBV12-3 or TRBV12-4 to TRBJ2-1; TRBD1 might be the D (8 bases). Trimming took off 0 bases at V and 8 bases at J, with 14 bases between the two ends. The CDR3 totals 15 residues. The CDR3 nucleotides are TGTGCCAGCAGTTTAGCAGGACAGGGAGGGGATGAGCAGTTCTTC. Protein: CASSLAGQGGDEQFF.

This clonotype was recorded at least ten times. The J gene is TRBJ2-7, the V gene TRBV25-1, with D perhaps matching TRBD1 (5 bases). The CDR3 extends over 13 amino acids. Trimming shortened V by 2 bases and J by 3 bases, and 8 bases separated the two germline ends. Germline CDR1 MGHDK, CDR2 SYGVNS. The CDR3 DNA sequence: TGTGCCAGCAGTGAAAACGGACACTACGAGCAGTACTTC. Protein sequence: CASSENGHYEQYF.

This clonotype has at least ten counts. The rearrangement links TRBV4-1 to TRBJ2-7; 8 nucleotides agree with TRBD1. Germline CDR1 is MGHRA and CDR2 is YSYEKL. This CDR3 has 15 amino acids. The V segment lost 3 bases and the J segment 3 bases; nucleotides outside the gene matches: 7. CDR3 protein: CASSQNSGGVYEQYF. Written as DNA, the CDR3 is TGCGCCAGCAGCCAGAACTCAGGGGGCGTCTACGAGCAGTACTTC.

V is TRBV2 and J is TRBJ1-1; 8 bases are a match to TRBD1. Germline CDR1 and CDR2: SNHLY and FYNNEI. V was pared by 1 base and J by 5 bases, with 12 bases of the junction left unmatched. The CDR3 is made up of 17 amino acids. The CDR3 bases are TGTGCCAGCAGTGAAGGAATTAGGCAGGGGGCATGGACTGAAGCTTTCTTT. Its translation is CASSEGIRQGAWTEAFF.

This clonotype was detected a few times. The chain links TRBV19 to TRBJ1-5, with D uncertain. The CDR3 runs 16 residues. Looked up from germline, CDR1 is LNHDA and CDR2 is SQIVND (reference sequence). V lost 3 bases and J lost 6, with 18 bases in between. CDR3 amino acids: CASSISLGISTQPQHF. The DNA of the CDR3 is TGTGCCAGTAGTATCAGTCTGGGAATTAGTACTCAGCCCCAGCATTTT.

This clonotype was found many times. The CDR3 is CASSPAAHPAEQYF. The CDR3 DNA sequence: TGTGCCAGCAGCCCAGCGGCACACCCGGCGGAGCAGTACTTC. The rearrangement links TRBV7-9 to TRBJ2-7, with D perhaps matching TRBD2 (5 bases). Germline CDR1 and CDR2: SEHNR and FQNEAQ (reference sequence). The CDR3 is made up of 14 amino acids. V was shortened by 5 bases and J by 7 bases, with 18 bases between the two germline ends.

There are a few counts of this clonotype. The genes are TRBV24-1 and TRBJ2-5; TRBD2 matches at 13 bases. The V segment lost 3 bases and the J segment 3 bases; nucleotides outside the gene matches: 9. Germline CDR1 and CDR2: KGHDR and SFDVKD. The CDR3 is 18 amino acids. CDR3 nucleotides: TGTGCCACCAGTGATAGTCCCAGACTAGCGGGAGGAAAAGAGACCCAGTACTTC. Encoded protein: CATSDSPRLAGGKETQYF.

The chain is built from TRBV11-2 and TRBJ2-5; 9 nucleotides match TRBD2. CDR1 and CDR2 (germline): SGHAT, FQNNGV. The CDR3 extends over 16 amino acids. The V segment lost 4 bases and the J segment 1 base; nucleotides outside the gene matches: 7. The CDR3 nucleotides read TGTGCCAGCAGCTCCCTAGCGGGGTCACTCCAAGAGACCCAGTACTTC. Its protein product is CASSSLAGSLQETQYF.

About this clonotype: It may be a read error: a sequence one base away is much more abundant. The gene calls are TRBV6-2 or TRBV6-3 and TRBJ2-3; no clear D. The CDR3 runs 17 residues. Germline V gene data show CDR1 as MNHEY and CDR2 as SVGEGT. Between the trimmed V and J ends, which lost 11 bases and 2 bases, there was a span of 26 bases. The chain's CDR3 is CAGTETAWRGHTDTQYF. The CDR3 DNA is TGTGCCGGCACCGAAACCGCCTGGCGTGGGCACACAGATACGCAGTATTTT.

Regarding this clonotype: One end of the junction does not line up with germline, which may come from a read error. The CDR3 nucleotides are TGCGCCAGCAGCCAAGGGGTTGGGTCCTACGAGCTGTACTTC. Its translation: CASSQGVGSYELYF. The chain has TRBV4-1 and TRBJ2-7; D is undetermined. Germline assignment: CDR1 MGHRA and CDR2 YSYEKL. The length of the CDR3 is 14 residues.

With regard to this clonotype: A much larger clonotype is one base distant, so this may be a read error. The chain has TRBV5-1 and TRBJ2-2; D is unresolved. V was shortened by 2 bases and J by 10 bases, with 9 bases between the two germline ends. Germline CDR1 reads SGHRS; CDR2 reads YFSETQ. This CDR3 spans 12 amino acids. For the CDR3, the DNA is TGCGCCAGCAGCTTCGCCCAGGCGGAGCTGTTTTTT. Its translation is CASSFAQAELFF.

This clonotype was recorded many times. The gene calls are TRBV20-1 and TRBJ2-2; D gene unclear. Germline CDR1 DFQATT, CDR2 SNEGSKA (reference sequence). This CDR3 has 14 residues. Trimming pared 2 bases from V and 3 bases from J, leaving 10 bases between. The CDR3 DNA sequence: TGCAGTGCTAGATCAAGGGTGGACACCGGGGAGCTGTTTTTT. This sequence encodes CSARSRVDTGELFF.

This clonotype has a handful of counts. The genes are TRBV12-5 and TRBJ2-5, with 7 bases aligning to TRBD1. The CDR3 is 15 residues long. The germline V gene has CDR1 LGHNT and CDR2 FRNRAP. Losses at the gene ends were 6 bases for V and 0 bases for J; bases not matched to a gene: 7. The CDR3 nucleotides are TGTGCTAGTGGGCCTTCAGGGGGTTACCAAGAGACCCAGTACTTC. As protein: CASGPSGGYQETQYF.

About this clonotype: A much larger clone is a single base away; this may be a read error. V gene TRBV15 combines with J gene TRBJ2-3, with D perhaps matching TRBD2 (5 bases). The CDR3 covers 12 residues. The germline gives CDR1 LNHNV, CDR2 YYDKDF (reference sequence). V lost 8 bases to trimming and J lost 5 bases, with 11 bases between them. This chain's CDR3 is CATGGGGDTQYF. The CDR3 DNA is TGTGCCACCGGCGGAGGAGGAGATACGCAGTATTTT.

This clonotype was detected ten times or more. The junction does not match germline at one end; this may be a read error. CDR3 in amino acids: CASSLGQGAYEQYF. In DNA, the CDR3 is TGTGCCAGCAGCTTGGGACAGGGGGCCTACGAGCAGTACTTC. V gene TRBV5-1 combines with J gene TRBJ2-7, with 11 bases identical to TRBD1. The germline CDR1 and CDR2 sequences are SGHRS and YFSETQ. This CDR3 is 14 amino acids long.

This clonotype appeared many times. This chain uses TRBV2 with TRBJ2-1, with TRBD2 as a possible D gene (5 bases). The CDR3 is 13 amino acids. Germline CDR1 is SNHLY and CDR2 is FYNNEI. V was clipped by 3 bases and J by 4 bases, with 7 bases between them. The DNA for the CDR3 is TGTGCCAGCAGTGACGGCGGGTACAATGAGCAGTTCTTC. It specifies CASSDGGYNEQFF.

V and J are TRBV29-1 and TRBJ1-2; 7 positions agree with TRBD1. V lost 6 bases and J lost 4; bases outside the gene matches: 11. The CDR3 sequence is 14 residues long. CDR1 SQVTM and CDR2 ANQGSEA come from the germline V gene. CDR3 loop: CSVPLGGLGYGYTF. CDR3 nucleotides: TGCAGCGTCCCCCTAGGGGGCTTAGGCTATGGCTACACCTTC.

The chain couples TRBV4-2 to TRBJ2-1; the match to TRBD1 covers 8 bases. This CDR3 has 15 residues. Losses at the gene ends were 0 bases for V and 6 bases for J; bases not matched to a gene: 4. From germline, CDR1 is LGHNA and CDR2 YNFKEQ. CDR3: CASSQEGTGVNEQFF. The CDR3 nucleotides are TGTGCCAGCAGCCAAGAGGGGACAGGAGTCAATGAGCAGTTCTTC.

Many counts were recorded for this clonotype. V and J are TRBV13 and TRBJ2-7; 7 nucleotides line up with TRBD1. V shed 5 bases, J shed 4 bases, and the junction held 8 bases outside the gene matches. The CDR3 covers 14 residues. Germline-derived CDR1 and CDR2 are PRHDT and FYEKMQ (reference sequence). CDR3 loop: CASSVGQQWYEQYF. Here the CDR3 DNA reads TGTGCCAGCAGCGTGGGACAGCAGTGGTACGAGCAGTACTTC.

This clonotype appeared many times. The chain employs TRBV5-6 and TRBJ2-7, with D perhaps being TRBD1 or TRBD2 (5 bases each). The germline V gene encodes CDR1 SGHDT and CDR2 YYEEEE. The V and J ends lost 3 bases and 7 bases respectively, with 11 bases between them. The CDR3 loop spans 12 amino acids. CDR3 nucleotides: TGTGCCAGCAGCTGGGGACGAGGGGAGCAGTACTTC. This gives the protein CASSWGRGEQYF.

For this clonotype: One base away lies a much larger clone, so this may be a sequencing read error. The V call is TRBV7-4, the J call TRBJ2-2, with TRBD2 matching 9 bases. The CDR3 is 15 amino acids. Germline assignment: CDR1 SGHVT and CDR2 SQSDAQ. CDR3 sequence: CAGSYAGGPSGELFF. CDR3 nucleotides: TGTGCCGGCAGCTACGCGGGGGGGCCATCCGGGGAGCTGTTTTTT.

This clonotype was recorded a few times. The V call is TRBV19, the J call TRBJ2-1; perhaps TRBD2 as D (6 bases). Per germline, CDR1 LNHDA and CDR2 SQIVND (reference sequence). The CDR3 is 17 amino acids. Trimming removed 5 bases at V and 1 base at J, with 18 bases between. Written as DNA, the CDR3 is TGTGCCAGTAGTCCCGCAGGCGGGGAGCGGTCCTACAATGAGCAGTTCTTC. This gives the protein CASSPAGGERSYNEQFF.